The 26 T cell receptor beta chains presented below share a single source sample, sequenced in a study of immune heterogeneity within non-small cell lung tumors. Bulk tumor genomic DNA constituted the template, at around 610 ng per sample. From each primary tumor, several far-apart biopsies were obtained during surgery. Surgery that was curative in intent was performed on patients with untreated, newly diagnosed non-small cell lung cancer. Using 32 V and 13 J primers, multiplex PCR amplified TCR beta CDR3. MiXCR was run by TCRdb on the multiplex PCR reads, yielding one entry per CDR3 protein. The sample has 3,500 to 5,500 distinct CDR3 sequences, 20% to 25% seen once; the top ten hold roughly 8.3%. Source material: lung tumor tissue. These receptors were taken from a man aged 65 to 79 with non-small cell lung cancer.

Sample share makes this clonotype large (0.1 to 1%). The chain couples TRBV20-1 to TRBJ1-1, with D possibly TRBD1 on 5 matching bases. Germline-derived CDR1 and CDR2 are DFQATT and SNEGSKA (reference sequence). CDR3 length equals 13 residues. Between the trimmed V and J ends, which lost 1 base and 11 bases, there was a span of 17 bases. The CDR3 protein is CSARARDGVGAFF. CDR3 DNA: TGCAGTGCTAGAGCCCGGGACGGCGTTGGGGCTTTCTTT.

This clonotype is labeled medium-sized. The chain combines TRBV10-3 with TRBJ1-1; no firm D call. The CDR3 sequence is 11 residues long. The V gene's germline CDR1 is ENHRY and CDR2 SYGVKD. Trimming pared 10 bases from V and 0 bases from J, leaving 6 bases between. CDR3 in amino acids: CATVLNTEAFF. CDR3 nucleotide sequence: TGTGCCACAGTACTGAACACTGAAGCTTTCTTT.

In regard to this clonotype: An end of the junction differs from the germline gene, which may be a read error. CDR3 region: CSSSLDSVYNEQFF. The CDR3, as DNA: TGTTCCAGCAGCTTAGATTCAGTCTACAATGAGCAGTTCTTC. This chain links TRBV7-2 with TRBJ2-1; D unresolved. Germline CDR1 SGHTA, CDR2 FQGNSA. The CDR3 extends over 14 amino acids.

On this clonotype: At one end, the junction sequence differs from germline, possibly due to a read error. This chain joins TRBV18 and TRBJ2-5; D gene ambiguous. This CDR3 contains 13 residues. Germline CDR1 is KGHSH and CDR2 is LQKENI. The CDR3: CASSPRYQETHYF. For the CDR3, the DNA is TGTGCCAGCTCACCACGGTACCAAGAGACCCATTACTTC.

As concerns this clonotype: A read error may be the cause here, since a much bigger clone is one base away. The CDR3 region is CASSPAAESGASYTF. CDR3 nucleotides: TGTGCCAGCAGCCCCGCGGCCGAGAGTGGGGCCAGCTACACCTTC. V is TRBV11-2 and J is TRBJ1-2, with D perhaps TRBD1 (5 bases). The CDR3 consists of 15 residues. Per the germline V gene, CDR1 is SGHAT and CDR2 is FQNNGV. V dropped 5 bases and J dropped 9 bases, with 22 bases sitting between them.

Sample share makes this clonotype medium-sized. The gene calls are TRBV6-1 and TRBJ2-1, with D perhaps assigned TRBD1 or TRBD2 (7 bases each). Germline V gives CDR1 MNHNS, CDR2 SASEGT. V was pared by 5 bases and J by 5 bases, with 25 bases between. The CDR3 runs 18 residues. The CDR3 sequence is CASSQGRVRQGKNNEQFF. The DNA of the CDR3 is TGTGCCAGCAGTCAAGGGAGGGTTAGACAGGGCAAAAACAATGAGCAGTTCTTC.

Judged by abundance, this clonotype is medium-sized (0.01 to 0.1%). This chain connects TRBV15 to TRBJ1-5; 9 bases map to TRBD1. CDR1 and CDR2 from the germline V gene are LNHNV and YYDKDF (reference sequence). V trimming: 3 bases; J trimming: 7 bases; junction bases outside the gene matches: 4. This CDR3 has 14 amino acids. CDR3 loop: CATSSVTGGQPQHF. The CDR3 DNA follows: TGTGCCACCAGCAGTGTCACAGGGGGCCAGCCCCAGCATTTT.

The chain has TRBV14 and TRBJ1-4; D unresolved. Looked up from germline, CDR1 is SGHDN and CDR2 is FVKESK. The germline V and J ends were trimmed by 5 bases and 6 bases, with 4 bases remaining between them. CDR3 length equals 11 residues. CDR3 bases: TGTGCCAGCAGCGGGGATGAAAAACTGTTTTTT. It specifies CASSGDEKLFF.

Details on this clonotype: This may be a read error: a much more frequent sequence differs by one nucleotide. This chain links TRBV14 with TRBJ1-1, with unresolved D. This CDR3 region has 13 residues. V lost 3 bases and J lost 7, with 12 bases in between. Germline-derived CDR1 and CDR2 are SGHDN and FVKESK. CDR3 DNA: TGTGCCAGCAGCCACTACATGGAAGGTGAAGCTTTCTTT. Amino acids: CASSHYMEGEAFF.

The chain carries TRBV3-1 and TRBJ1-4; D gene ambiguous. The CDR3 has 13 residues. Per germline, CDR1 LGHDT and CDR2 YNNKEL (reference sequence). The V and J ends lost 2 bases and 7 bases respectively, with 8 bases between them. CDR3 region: CASSQREGEKLFF. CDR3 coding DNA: TGTGCCAGCAGCCAAAGGGAGGGTGAAAAACTGTTTTTT.

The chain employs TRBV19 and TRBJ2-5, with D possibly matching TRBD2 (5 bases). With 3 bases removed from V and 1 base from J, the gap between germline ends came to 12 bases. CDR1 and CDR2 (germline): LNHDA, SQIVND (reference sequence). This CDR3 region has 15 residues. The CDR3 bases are TGTGCCAGTAGTATGTTGGCCCGGGGCCAAGAGACCCAGTACTTC. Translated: CASSMLARGQETQYF.

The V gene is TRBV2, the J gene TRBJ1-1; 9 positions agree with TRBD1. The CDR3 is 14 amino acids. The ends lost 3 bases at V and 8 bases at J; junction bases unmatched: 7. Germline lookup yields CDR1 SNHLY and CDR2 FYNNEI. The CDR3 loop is CASSDNRGPDEAFF. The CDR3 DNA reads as TGTGCCAGCAGTGACAACAGGGGGCCGGACGAAGCTTTCTTT.

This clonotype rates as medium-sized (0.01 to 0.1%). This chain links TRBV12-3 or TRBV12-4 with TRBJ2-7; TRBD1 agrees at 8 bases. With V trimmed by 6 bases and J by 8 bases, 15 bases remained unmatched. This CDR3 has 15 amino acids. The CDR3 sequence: CASSLDRAGHYQQYF. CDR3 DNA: TGTGCCAGCAGCTTGGACAGGGCGGGTCATTACCAGCAGTACTTC.

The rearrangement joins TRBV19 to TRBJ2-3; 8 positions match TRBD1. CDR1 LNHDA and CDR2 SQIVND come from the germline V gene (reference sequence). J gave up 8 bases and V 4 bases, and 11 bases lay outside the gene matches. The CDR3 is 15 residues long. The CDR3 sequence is CASSTQGTGSGTQYF. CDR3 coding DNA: TGTGCCAGTAGTACCCAAGGGACAGGATCGGGTACGCAGTATTTT.

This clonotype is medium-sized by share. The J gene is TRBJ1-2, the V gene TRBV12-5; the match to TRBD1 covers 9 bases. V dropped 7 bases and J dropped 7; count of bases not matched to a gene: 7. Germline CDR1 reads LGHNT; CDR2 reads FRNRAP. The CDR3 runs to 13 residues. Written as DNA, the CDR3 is TGTGCTAGTGCCCTGGACAGGGGAGGTGGCTACACCTTC. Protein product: CASALDRGGGYTF. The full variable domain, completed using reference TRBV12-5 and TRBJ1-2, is DARVTQTPRHKVTEMGQEVTMRCQPILGHNTVFWYRQTMMQGLELLAYFRNRAPLDDSGMPKDRFSAEMPDATLATLKIQPSEPRDSAVYFCASALDRGGGYTFGSGTRLTVV.

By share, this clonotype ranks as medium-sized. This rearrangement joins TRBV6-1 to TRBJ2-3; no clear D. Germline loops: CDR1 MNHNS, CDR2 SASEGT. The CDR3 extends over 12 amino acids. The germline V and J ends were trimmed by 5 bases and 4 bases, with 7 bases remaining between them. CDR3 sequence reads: CASSTDADTQYF. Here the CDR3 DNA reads TGTGCCAGCAGTACGGATGCAGATACGCAGTATTTT.

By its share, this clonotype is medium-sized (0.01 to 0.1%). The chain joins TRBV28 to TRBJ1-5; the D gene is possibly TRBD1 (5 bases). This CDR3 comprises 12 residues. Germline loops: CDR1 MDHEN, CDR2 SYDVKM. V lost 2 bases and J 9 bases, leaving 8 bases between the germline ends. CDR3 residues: CASSLPRGPQHF. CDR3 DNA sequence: TGTGCCAGCAGTTTACCGAGGGGGCCCCAGCATTTT.

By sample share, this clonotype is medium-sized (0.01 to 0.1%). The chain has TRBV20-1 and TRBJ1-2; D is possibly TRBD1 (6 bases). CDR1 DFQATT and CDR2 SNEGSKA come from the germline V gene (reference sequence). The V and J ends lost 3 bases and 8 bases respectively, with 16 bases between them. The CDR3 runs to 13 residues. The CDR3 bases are TGCAGTGCTAGGGGCAGGGGATTGAGCGGCTACACCTTC. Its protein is CSARGRGLSGYTF.

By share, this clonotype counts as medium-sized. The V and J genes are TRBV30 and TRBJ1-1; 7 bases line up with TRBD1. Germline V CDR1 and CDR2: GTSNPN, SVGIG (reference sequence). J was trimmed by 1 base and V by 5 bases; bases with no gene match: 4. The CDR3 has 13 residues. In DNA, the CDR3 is TGTGCCTGGGAGAGACAGGGGAACACTGAAGCTTTCTTT. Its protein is CAWERQGNTEAFF.

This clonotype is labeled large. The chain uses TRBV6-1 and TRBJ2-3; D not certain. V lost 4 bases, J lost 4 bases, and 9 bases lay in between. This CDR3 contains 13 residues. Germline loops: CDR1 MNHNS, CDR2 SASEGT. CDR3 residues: CASSGTTADTQYF. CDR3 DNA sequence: TGTGCCAGCAGTGGGACCACCGCAGATACGCAGTATTTT.

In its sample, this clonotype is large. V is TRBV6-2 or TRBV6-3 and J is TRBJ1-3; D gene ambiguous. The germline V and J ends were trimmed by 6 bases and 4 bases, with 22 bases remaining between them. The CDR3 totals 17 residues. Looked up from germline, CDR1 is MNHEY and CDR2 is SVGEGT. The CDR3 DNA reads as TGTGCCAGCAGCCCACCTGGGAGGCGGTCAGCCGGAAACACCATATATTTT. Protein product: CASSPPGRRSAGNTIYF.

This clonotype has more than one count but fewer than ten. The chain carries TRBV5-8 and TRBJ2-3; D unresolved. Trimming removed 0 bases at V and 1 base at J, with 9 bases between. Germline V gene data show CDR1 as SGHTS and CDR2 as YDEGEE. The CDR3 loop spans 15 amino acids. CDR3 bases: TGTGCCAGCAGCTTGGGGGGATTGGGCACAGATACGCAGTATTTT. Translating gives CASSLGGLGTDTQYF.

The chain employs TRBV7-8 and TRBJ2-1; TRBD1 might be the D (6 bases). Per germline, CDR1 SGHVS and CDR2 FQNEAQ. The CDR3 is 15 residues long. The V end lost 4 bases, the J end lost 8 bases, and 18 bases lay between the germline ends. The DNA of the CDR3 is TGTGCCAGCAGCTCTTTAGCAGCGACAGGAGATGAGCAGTTCTTC. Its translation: CASSSLAATGDEQFF.

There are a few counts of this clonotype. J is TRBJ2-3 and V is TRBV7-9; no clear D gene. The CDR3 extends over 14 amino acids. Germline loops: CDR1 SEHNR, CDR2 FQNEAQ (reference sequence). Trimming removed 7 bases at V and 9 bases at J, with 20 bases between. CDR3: CASTHDKRVLTQYF. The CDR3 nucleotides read TGTGCCAGCACCCATGACAAGAGAGTATTAACGCAGTATTTT. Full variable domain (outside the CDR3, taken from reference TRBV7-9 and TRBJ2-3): DTGVSQNPRHKITKRGQNVTFRCDPISEHNRLYWYRQTLGQGPEFLTYFQNEAQLEKSRLLSDRFSAERPKGSFSTLEIQRTEQGDSAMYLCASTHDKRVLTQYFGPGTRLTVL.

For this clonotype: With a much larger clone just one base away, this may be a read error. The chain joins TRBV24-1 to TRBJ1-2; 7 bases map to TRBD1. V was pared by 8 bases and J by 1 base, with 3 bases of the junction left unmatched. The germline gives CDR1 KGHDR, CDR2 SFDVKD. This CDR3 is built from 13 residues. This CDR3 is CATIRQGNYGYTF. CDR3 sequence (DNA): TGTGCCACCATTAGACAGGGTAACTATGGCTACACCTTC.

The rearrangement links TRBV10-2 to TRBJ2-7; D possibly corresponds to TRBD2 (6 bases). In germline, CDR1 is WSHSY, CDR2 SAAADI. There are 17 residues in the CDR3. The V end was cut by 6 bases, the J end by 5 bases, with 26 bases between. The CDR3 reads CASRDPGRPDLTHEQYF. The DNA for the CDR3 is TGCGCCAGCAGGGACCCAGGGAGGCCGGACCTAACCCACGAGCAGTACTTC.